This T cell receptor beta chain emerged from a study of response to subunit inactivated influenza vaccine. Turning to this clonotype: Its target is not known.

TCRdb reanalysed the RT-PCR reads using MiXCR and keeps one entry per CDR3 protein. Counted here are about 700,000 distinct CDR3 sequences, approximately 15% occurring once; the ten biggest clones make up 6% to 8%. Findings of the study overall: Each seasonal influenza vaccination, the authors suggested, recruits few new T cells.

The source is a man between 45 and 60 years old who received an inactivated influenza vaccine. The sample here was PBMCs from blood, taken around 14 days before vaccination.

CDR3 protein: CSAGPPGRGEKLFF. The CDR3 nucleotides read TGCAGTGCTGGGCCTCCGGGACGGGGCGAAAAACTGTTTTTT. The chain employs TRBV20-1 and TRBJ1-4; D might be TRBD1 (5 bases). CDR3 size: 14 residues. Germline CDR1 is DFQATT and CDR2 is SNEGSKA (reference sequence). V lost 5 bases, J lost 8 bases, and 18 bases lay in between.